This record concerns one TCR beta chain sequence. This clone was seen a handful of times. Its antigen target is currently unknown. Base qualities are not recorded, but no much larger clone differs from it by a single base. The sample comes from a study of blood T cell repertoires in COVID-19 (dated by TCRdb to 2020 to 2021). The study in broad terms: Collaborator samples came from the United States, Italy and Spain and covered acute and convalescent phases of COVID-19. The material from the prospective study consisted of cDNA or gDNA derived from T cells, B-cell-depleted T cells, or PBMCs. Subjects who had been exposed to COVID-19, were actively infected with it, or had recovered from it provided the deeply sampled blood TCRbeta repertoires that made up the dataset. The repertoires were released in a freely available public database meant as a resource for research on the immune response to SARS-CoV-2. Samples came from the ongoing ImmuneRACE study (first 160 participants) plus 1,254 subjects from 6 global collaborators. Sample metadata almost always included a de-identified subject ID, COVID-19 status, age in years and sex. HLA class I and class II types, where available, came from metadata supplied by the sample provider rather than from assay-based typing.

The germline V gene yields SGHDN for CDR1 and FVKESK for CDR2. The CDR3 covers 13 residues, taking in both the cysteine and the phenylalanine. Only the CDR3 portion is preserved as DNA: 39 bases, with reading frame beginning at the first base. V loses 1 base at its end and J loses 3 bases; junction bases beyond the gene matches: 0. The immunoSEQ Assay, a bias-controlled multiplex PCR, was used to amplify TCRbeta CDR3 regions from genomic DNA. Processing in the source paper ran as follows. The number of nucleated cells in each sample was estimated from the amplification of reference gene primers within the assay. To quantify the absolute abundance of each unique TCRbeta CDR3 rearrangement, sequence reads were collapsed and filtered. For each sample, productive Simpson clonality was calculated as the square root of Simpson's diversity index over productive rearrangements. TCRdb carries this immuneACCESS record with in-frame sequences only. Its versions omit some clonotypes, under half of them owing to an unresolved V gene in the studies checked, with the rest unexplained. From that table come the V and J calls and clone size; the DNA was used to work out D and trimming. The sample has around 150,000 clones on record, approximately 78% of them singletons. The ten largest make up 10% to 11% of the sample.

Results and caveats for the whole study, not just this receptor: How much clinical and demographic metadata was included differed by source and by participant, and the metadata was provided uncurated.

Another Seattle source contributed samples from volunteer blood donors who had recovered from COVID-19. Whole blood was collected in K2EDTA tubes by collaborating institutions according to the institutions' own protocols. For TCRbeta analysis, collaborator samples were shipped as frozen whole blood, as isolated PBMCs, or as DNA extracted from either sample type. The sequencing sample was made of peripheral blood. This TCR came from a man aged 55 to 70 who had recovered from COVID-19. Recombination joined TRBV14 with TRBJ2-7, with 7 bases in between that match TRBD2. The CDR3 protein is CASSQGGGYEQYF. The DNA sequence follows: TGTGCCAGCAGCCAAGGGGGGGGCTACGAGCAGTACTTC.